A selection of T cell receptor beta chains follows, all from one sample in a study of CD8+CD57+ T cells in acquired aplastic anemia. TCRdb re-called the reads with MiXCR, one entry per CDR3 protein. The table lists 65,000 to 85,000 distinct CDR3 sequences, roughly half of them singletons. Sequenced input: sorted CD4+, CD8+, or CD8+CD57+ T cells (not recorded which) from PBMCs. These receptors all come from a human donor in good health, serving as a control. The CDR3 runs from the conserved cysteine through the conserved F or W. A D gene is named only where the DNA matches it firmly. Only some rows state a clone size, as once, few, many or a class for expanded clones.

size: -; V: TRBV20-1; D: -; J: TRBJ2-7; length: 10; DNA: TGCAGTGCTAGATCGACAGAGCAGTACTTC; CDR3: CSARSTEQYF
size: -; V: TRBV7-8; D: -; J: TRBJ2-7; length: 14; DNA: TGTGCCAGCAGCTTAGGTGAGGTTACCTACGAGCAGTACTTC; CDR3: CASSLGEVTYEQYF
size: once; V: TRBV11-1; D: TRBD2; J: TRBJ2-3; length: 16; DNA: TGTGCCAGCAGCTTAGCGCGGGGGGGCCCTGTAGATACGCAGTGTTTT; CDR3: CASSLARGGPVDTQCF
size: few; V: TRBV29-1; D: -; J: TRBJ2-5; length: 11; DNA: TGCAGCGTTGAACAGCAAGAGACCCAGTACTTC; CDR3: CSVEQQETQYF
size: many; V: TRBV6-1; D: TRBD1; J: TRBJ2-1; length: 15; DNA: TGTGCCAGCAGTGACAGGGACAGGGGTTACAATGAGCAGTTCTTC; CDR3: CASSDRDRGYNEQFF
size: -; V: TRBV2; D: TRBD1; J: TRBJ1-2; length: 15; DNA: TGTGCCAGCAGTGAACCGGGACAGGGGATCTATGGCTACACCTTC; CDR3: CASSEPGQGIYGYTF
size: -; V: TRBV2; D: -; J: TRBJ1-1; length: 15; DNA: TGTGCCAGCAGTGAAGGAGGGACACGAAACACTGAAGCTTTCTTT; CDR3: CASSEGGTRNTEAFF
size: -; V: TRBV19; D: -; J: TRBJ1-1; length: 15; DNA: TGTGCCAGTAGTGTCCAGGCCGCCCCGAACACTGAAGCTCTCTTT; CDR3: CASSVQAAPNTEALF
size: many; V: TRBV20-1; D: -; J: TRBJ1-5; length: 15; DNA: TGCAGTGCTAGAGAGGAGGATTTTAGCAATCAGCCCCAGCATTTT; CDR3: CSAREEDFSNQPQHF
size: -; V: TRBV15; D: TRBD1; J: TRBJ1-1; length: 14; DNA: TGTGCCACTTCGGACGGGACAGGGTATGGAATGGCTTTCTTT; CDR3: CATSDGTGYGMAFF
size: -; V: TRBV19; D: -; J: TRBJ2-1; length: 11; DNA: TGTGCCAGTAGTATCCCGAATGAGCAGTTCTTC; CDR3: CASSIPNEQFF
size: -; V: TRBV20-1; D: TRBD2; J: TRBJ2-1; length: 14; DNA: TGCAGTGCTGGGACTAGCGGTGAGCGGCGGGAGCAGTTCTTC; CDR3: CSAGTSGERREQFF
size: medium-sized; V: TRBV29-1; D: -; J: TRBJ1-2; length: 12; DNA: TGCAGCGTTGATACAGGCACCTATGGCTACACCTTC; CDR3: CSVDTGTYGYTF
size: -; V: TRBV2; D: TRBD1; J: TRBJ1-4; length: 14; DNA: TGTGCCAGCAGTCCAGGGGGCAATTCGGAAAAACTGTTTTTT; CDR3: CASSPGGNSEKLFF
size: -; V: TRBV2; D: TRBD1; J: TRBJ1-2; length: 12; DNA: TGTGCCAGCAGTGGCGGACAGGTGGGCTACACCTTC; CDR3: CASSGGQVGYTF
size: few; V: TRBV7-3; D: -; J: TRBJ2-1; length: 12; DNA: TGTGCCAGCGCCGGAGCGGACAATGAGCAGTTCTTC; CDR3: CASAGADNEQFF
size: few; V: TRBV10-3; D: -; J: TRBJ1-2; length: 16; DNA: TGTGCCATCACTAACCAGGGCGGGCAGGTGACTTATGGCTACACCTTC; CDR3: CAITNQGGQVTYGYTF
size: medium-sized; V: TRBV7-9; D: TRBD1; J: TRBJ2-7; length: 15; DNA: TGTGCCAGCAGCCCTATTGGACAGGGTGGGAGCGAGCAGTACTTC; CDR3: CASSPIGQGGSEQYF
size: -; V: TRBV20-1; D: -; J: TRBJ1-1; length: 11; DNA: TGCAGTGCTCGCGGGACTGCGGAAGCTTTCTTT; CDR3: CSARGTAEAFF
size: -; V: TRBV2; D: -; J: TRBJ1-2; length: 13; DNA: TGTGCCAGCAGCCACGTCCAGTTTTATGGCTACACCTTC; CDR3: CASSHVQFYGYTF
size: -; V: TRBV29-1; D: TRBD2; J: TRBJ2-5; length: 15; DNA: TGCAGTGCCCAGGGACTAGCGGGAGCCGAAGAGACCCAGTACTTC; CDR3: CSAQGLAGAEETQYF
size: -; V: TRBV4-3; D: -; J: TRBJ1-2; length: 14; DNA: TGCGCCAGCAGCCAAGAGCGGACGGCCAGGGGCTACACCTTC; CDR3: CASSQERTARGYTF
size: once; V: TRBV7-8; D: TRBD1; J: TRBJ2-7; length: 16; DNA: TGTGCCAGCAGCTTGGGGCCGACAGGGAAGACCTACGAGCAGTACTTC; CDR3: CASSLGPTGKTYEQYF
size: -; V: TRBV10-3; D: -; J: TRBJ2-7; length: 15; DNA: TGTGCCATCAAGGTTACCGGGACCACTACCTACGAGCAGTACTTC; CDR3: CAIKVTGTTTYEQYF
size: -; V: TRBV5-6; D: -; J: TRBJ1-6; length: 17; DNA: TGTGCCAGCAGCTTGGGTGTGGCGGGGCTCGGCTATTCACCCCTCCACTTT; CDR3: CASSLGVAGLGYSPLHF
size: -; V: TRBV2; D: -; J: TRBJ2-3; length: 14; DNA: TGTGCCAGCAGTCTAGCCGCTAGCACAGATACGCAGTATTTT; CDR3: CASSLAASTDTQYF
size: -; V: TRBV29-1; D: -; J: TRBJ2-7; length: 12; DNA: TGCAGCGTTGTTAAAGGGGCCGGGGAGCAGTACTTC; CDR3: CSVVKGAGEQYF
size: once; V: TRBV25-1; D: TRBD1; J: TRBJ2-7; length: 15; DNA: TGTGCCAGCAGTGTCGCCCGATCCAGGGGGTACGAGCAGTACTTC; CDR3: CASSVARSRGYEQYF
size: few; V: TRBV11-2; D: TRBD2; J: TRBJ2-3; length: 15; DNA: TGTGCCAGCAGTCAAACTAGCGGGGCATCAGATACGCAGTATTTT; CDR3: CASSQTSGASDTQYF
size: -; V: TRBV3-1; D: -; J: TRBJ2-7; length: 13; DNA: TGTGCCAGCAGTTACGCAGGGTTCTACGAGCAGTACTTC; CDR3: CASSYAGFYEQYF
size: few; V: TRBV2; D: TRBD1; J: TRBJ1-2; length: 14; DNA: TGTGCCAGCAGACAGGGGGCCTCTTATTATGGCTACACCTTC; CDR3: CASRQGASYYGYTF
size: once; V: TRBV7-9; D: TRBD1; J: TRBJ1-6; length: 15; DNA: TGTGCCAGCAGCGCGGGGACAGCCCATAATTCACCCCTCCACTTT; CDR3: CASSAGTAHNSPLHF
size: -; V: TRBV19; D: -; J: TRBJ2-5; length: 14; DNA: TGTGCCAGTAGTATAGTTACAGATCAAGAGACCCAGTACTTC; CDR3: CASSIVTDQETQYF
size: -; V: TRBV7-9; D: -; J: TRBJ2-5; length: 11; DNA: TGTGTCAGCAGCTTAGTAGAGACCCAGTACTTC; CDR3: CVSSLVETQYF
size: many; V: TRBV13; D: TRBD1; J: TRBJ2-2; length: 16; DNA: TGTGCCAGCAGCTTTGACAGGGAGTCGCAGACCGGGGAGCTGTTTTTT; CDR3: CASSFDRESQTGELFF
size: -; V: TRBV19; D: -; J: TRBJ2-1; length: 15; DNA: TGTGCCAGTAGTATAGTAGGCAGAGGGGACACTGAGCAGTTCTTC; CDR3: CASSIVGRGDTEQFF
size: once; V: TRBV20-1; D: TRBD1; J: TRBJ1-1; length: 19; DNA: TGCAGTGCCTACCAACGCGGACAGGGGGCTCGTGCCGCCAGGGATGAAGCTTTCTTT; CDR3: CSAYQRGQGARAARDEAFF
size: many; V: TRBV27; D: -; J: TRBJ1-2; length: 13; DNA: TGTGCCAGCAGTTCCTCAGCTAACTATGGCTACACCTTC; CDR3: CASSSSANYGYTF
size: -; V: TRBV20-1; D: -; J: TRBJ2-7; length: 15; DNA: TGCAGTGCTAGAGATACCCGGGACGGCTCCTACGAGCAGTACTTC; CDR3: CSARDTRDGSYEQYF
size: many; V: TRBV9; D: TRBD1; J: TRBJ1-3; length: 17; DNA: TGTGCCAGCAGCGGACCGGGACAGGGAAATAGTGGAAACACCATATATTTT; CDR3: CASSGPGQGNSGNTIYF
size: -; V: TRBV7-8; D: TRBD2; J: TRBJ2-7; length: 15; DNA: TGTGCCAGCAGCTGGACCGGGACTAGCGGAGTGGAGCAGCACTTC; CDR3: CASSWTGTSGVEQHF
size: -; V: TRBV11-2; D: TRBD2; J: TRBJ2-7; length: 18; DNA: TGTGCCAGCAGCTTAGAGTGGACCCAACTAGCGGGAGATGACGAGCAGTACTTC; CDR3: CASSLEWTQLAGDDEQYF